The 10 T cell receptor beta chains below were found in one sample sequenced in a study of CD4 T cells in relation to SARS-CoV-2 and coronaviruses. Their recognized antigens are unknown. Sequencing used immunoSEQ multiplex PCR; TCRdb keeps in-frame clones, though not all of them. The repertoire holds more than 35,000 clones, around 77% seen once, with around 20% in the top ten. The sample was memory CD4+ T cells from PBMCs, cultured in vitro. The source of these receptors is an adult with COVID-19.

The chain is built from TRBV27 and TRBJ2-7, with D maybe TRBD2 (6 bases). Trimming took 6 bases from V and 0 from J, leaving 15 bases between them. Germline V gives CDR1 MNHEY, CDR2 SMNVEV (reference sequence). There are 15 residues in the CDR3. This CDR3 reads CASSQTSRNSYEQYF. For the CDR3, the DNA is TGTGCCAGCAGCCAAACTAGCCGAAACTCCTACGAGCAGTACTTC.

The rearrangement uses TRBV9 and TRBJ2-7; 13 bases fit TRBD2. CDR1 and CDR2 from the germline V gene are SGDLS and YYNGEE. This CDR3 contains 16 residues. V lost 0 bases and J lost 3; bases outside the gene matches: 3. CDR3 DNA: TGTGCCAGCAGCGTAGTGACTAGCGGGGGGAACTACGAGCAGTACTTC. Protein sequence: CASSVVTSGGNYEQYF.

J is TRBJ1-1 and V is TRBV7-9; D ambiguous. Trimming shortened V by 1 base and J by 1 base, and 4 bases separated the two germline ends. Germline values: CDR1 SEHNR, CDR2 FQNEAQ (reference sequence). This CDR3 region has 13 residues. CDR3 nucleotide sequence: TGTGCCAGCAGCTTAGGTCAGAACACTGAAGCTTTCTTT. Encoded protein: CASSLGQNTEAFF.

The J gene is TRBJ1-1, the V gene TRBV10-1, with 8 bases aligning to TRBD1. This CDR3 spans 15 amino acids. Germline V gene lookup returns CDR1 WNHNN and CDR2 SYGVQD (reference sequence). The junction had 4 bases not matched to a gene; V was cut back by 1 base and J by 3 bases. The CDR3 loop reads CASSEWTGRDTEAFF. CDR3 sequence (DNA): TGCGCCAGCAGTGAGTGGACAGGGAGGGACACTGAAGCTTTCTTT.

V gene TRBV12-3 or TRBV12-4 combines with J gene TRBJ1-1; D call uncertain. Trimming took off 2 bases at V and 1 base at J, with 5 bases between the two ends. The CDR3 covers 13 residues. CDR3 DNA: TGTGCCAGCAGTTTATGGCGGAACACTGAAGCTTTCTTT. Translation gives CASSLWRNTEAFF.

The chain combines TRBV5-6 with TRBJ1-6; D is uncertain. This CDR3 has 17 residues. V lost 3 bases and J 0 bases, leaving 13 bases between the germline ends. CDR1 is SGHDT, CDR2 YYEEEE, per germline. The CDR3 DNA follows: TGTGCCAGCAGCTCCCTCGCCCAGAGCTCCTATAATTCACCCCTCCACTTT. It codes for CASSSLAQSSYNSPLHF.

The chain recombines TRBV15 with TRBJ1-6; D is ambiguous. The V gene's germline CDR1 is LNHNV and CDR2 YYDKDF (reference sequence). Trimming removed 0 bases at V and 10 bases at J, with 4 bases between. CDR3 size: 12 residues. CDR3 DNA sequence: TGTGCCACCAGCAGAGATTGGTCACCCCTCCACTTT. This encodes CATSRDWSPLHF.

The chain carries TRBV19 and TRBJ2-7; tentative D call: TRBD2 (5 bases). The length of the CDR3 is 14 residues. The germline gives CDR1 LNHDA, CDR2 SQIVND (reference sequence). Trimming left V 4 bases short and J 0 bases short, with 10 bases between. The CDR3 sequence: CASSKDGGSYEQYF. In DNA form, the CDR3 reads TGTGCCAGTAGTAAGGACGGAGGCTCCTACGAGCAGTACTTC.

The rearrangement joins TRBV12-3 or TRBV12-4 to TRBJ1-6; D perhaps matches TRBD1 (6 bases). The CDR3 has 13 residues. The ends were cut back, 1 base at V and 8 bases at J, with 6 bases in the middle. The CDR3 DNA follows: TGTGCCAGCAGTTTAGACAGGGATTCACCCCTCCACTTT. It codes for CASSLDRDSPLHF.

The chain employs TRBV11-2 and TRBJ1-5, with unresolved D. Germline lookup yields CDR1 SGHAT and CDR2 FQNNGV. The CDR3 is made up of 13 amino acids. Between the trimmed V and J ends, which lost 1 base and 4 bases, there was a span of 5 bases. The CDR3 reads CASSLVRNQPQHF. DNA of the CDR3: TGTGCCAGCAGCTTAGTAAGGAATCAGCCCCAGCATTTT.